These 8 T cell receptor beta chains were sequenced from one sample in a study of T cell clonotyping in hematopoietic cell transplantation. TCRdb's copy holds only in-frame clones and misses some; the assay was immunoSEQ multiplex PCR. The data contain almost 5,500 clones, around three quarters of them singletons. Sample: peripheral blood mononuclear cells, taken 30 days after allogeneic stem cell transplant. The receptor set was obtained from a male patient aged 60-70 years who had an allogeneic stem cell transplant from an unrelated donor, so the T cells may come from the graft donor. Some clones in this sample may be carry-over from other donors' samples.

This chain connects TRBV27 to TRBJ1-2, with D unclear. Germline CDR1 reads MNHEY; CDR2 reads SMNVEV (reference sequence). The CDR3 runs 15 residues. The germline V and J ends were trimmed by 1 base and 4 bases, with 13 bases remaining between them. This chain's CDR3 is CASSLLSTLFYGYTF. Written as DNA, the CDR3 is TGTGCCAGCAGTTTATTATCTACCCTCTTCTATGGCTACACCTTC.

This chain connects TRBV7-2 to TRBJ2-7; weak D call: TRBD1 (5 bases). The germline V and J ends were trimmed by 2 bases and 6 bases, with 11 bases remaining between them. The CDR3 sequence is 13 residues long. The germline V gene encodes CDR1 SGHTA and CDR2 FQGNSA. The CDR3 is CASSLNRNGEQYF. CDR3 nucleotides: TGTGCCAGCAGCTTAAACAGGAACGGCGAGCAGTACTTC.

The chain links TRBV6-1 to TRBJ1-6; D is ambiguous. Germline V gene sequence: CDR1 MNHNS, CDR2 SASEGT. The CDR3 has 13 amino acids. V shed 3 bases and J shed 11 bases, with 11 bases lying between them. The CDR3 loop is CASSESAAPPLHF. CDR3 bases: TGTGCCAGCAGTGAGTCGGCGGCGCCACCCCTCCACTTT.

The V gene is TRBV4-2, the J gene TRBJ2-1; D uncertain. The ends were cut back, 0 bases at V and 4 bases at J, with 13 bases in the middle. The CDR3 loop spans 16 amino acids. Per the germline V gene, CDR1 is LGHNA and CDR2 is YNFKEQ. The DNA for the CDR3 is TGTGCCAGCAGCCAAGACTCACTGACGGAGTACAATGAGCAGTTCTTC. It yields the protein CASSQDSLTEYNEQFF.

The chain carries TRBV5-1 and TRBJ1-1; maybe TRBD1 (5 bases). Trimming removed 2 bases at V and 8 bases at J, with 25 bases between. The V gene's germline CDR1 is SGHRS and CDR2 YFSETQ. The CDR3 is 17 residues long. DNA for the CDR3: TGCGCCAGCAGCTTAGGGACCCAATTAACGTTTAGAGGAGAAGCTTTCTTT. Residues: CASSLGTQLTFRGEAFF.

The chain couples TRBV6-5 to TRBJ1-2; D remains ambiguous. Trimming left V 6 bases short and J 1 base short, with 12 bases between. This CDR3 has 14 residues. Germline loops: CDR1 MNHEY, CDR2 SVGAGI. CDR3 residues: CASSSGRGNYGYTF. CDR3 DNA sequence: TGTGCCAGCAGCTCCGGACGGGGTAACTATGGCTACACCTTC.

J is TRBJ2-7 and V is TRBV14; a weak D match, TRBD2 (7 bases). Germline-derived CDR1 and CDR2 are SGHDN and FVKESK. The CDR3 has 14 residues. V was shortened by 6 bases and J by 4 bases, with 16 bases between the two germline ends. The CDR3 region is CASRPRGAGYEQYF. The CDR3 DNA is TGTGCCAGCAGACCACGGGGGGCGGGATACGAGCAGTACTTC.

V usage is TRBV29-1 and J usage is TRBJ1-1, with D perhaps TRBD1 (6 bases). The CDR3 length is 13 residues. V was clipped by 7 bases and J by 6 bases, with 18 bases between them. Looked up from germline, CDR1 is SQVTM and CDR2 is ANQGSEA. CDR3 protein: CSGRGVGLSEAFF. CDR3 coding DNA: TGCAGCGGAAGGGGGGTGGGGTTGTCTGAAGCTTTCTTT.